These 14 T cell receptor beta chains were sequenced from one sample in a study of cytomegalovirus exposure and HLA in healthy donors listed by TCRdb under 2017. Libraries came from the immunoSEQ multiplex PCR assay. A mixture of 60 forward primers for TCR Vbeta segments and 13 reverse primers for TCR Jbeta segments was used in the multiplex PCR. The immuneACCESS repertoire file appears here via TCRdb, limited to in-frame rearrangements. These files lack a portion of the clones; in checked studies, under half of the deficit traces to unresolved V genes, and the cause of the others is not known. Recorded for this sample are 150,000 to 250,000 clones; approximately 79% of them occurred a single time. Nearly 4.5% of the sample is in the top ten clones. Source material: PBMCs. The receptors originated from a woman aged 25 to 39 in good health and CMV-seropositive.

The chain links TRBV20-1 to TRBJ2-7, with 8 bases fitting TRBD2. The CDR3 is 11 amino acids. Germline-derived CDR1 and CDR2 are DFQATT and SNEGSKA (reference sequence). J lost 12 bases, V lost 5 bases, and 9 bases had no gene match. CDR3 amino acids: CSAQAAGVLYF. The DNA for the CDR3 is TGCAGTGCTCAGGCAGCGGGAGTTTTGTACTTC.

J is TRBJ1-5 and V is TRBV5-6; D is unresolved. This CDR3 has 15 amino acids. Germline lookup yields CDR1 SGHDT and CDR2 YYEEEE. The germline V and J ends were trimmed by 2 bases and 7 bases, with 16 bases remaining between them. CDR3 bases: TGTGCCAGCAGCTTATACACCCTAAAGGAGCAGCCCCAGCATTTT. Protein sequence: CASSLYTLKEQPQHF.

This clone came up a few times. The sample has other DNA sequences that encode this CDR3 too. The V and J genes are TRBV11-2 and TRBJ1-1, with D maybe TRBD1 (5 bases). Per germline, CDR1 SGHAT and CDR2 FQNNGV. The CDR3 is 13 amino acids. V was cut by 3 bases and J by 3 bases, with 8 bases left in between. CDR3 sequence: CASSLGGDTEAFF. For the CDR3, the DNA is TGTGCCAGCAGCTTGGGGGGGGACACTGAAGCTTTCTTT.

The rearrangement joins TRBV7-9 to TRBJ1-1; TRBD1 is a possible D gene (5 bases). The V gene's germline CDR1 is SEHNR and CDR2 FQNEAQ (reference sequence). V was clipped by 4 bases and J by 4 bases, with 10 bases between them. CDR3 length: 13 residues. This CDR3 reads CASSSGMSTEAFF. The CDR3 DNA reads as TGTGCCAGCAGCTCAGGGATGAGCACTGAAGCTTTCTTT.

This rearrangement joins TRBV5-1 to TRBJ2-7, with 7 bases lining up with TRBD2. Losses at the gene ends were 5 bases for V and 5 bases for J; bases not matched to a gene: 16. This CDR3 comprises 16 residues. Germline loops: CDR1 SGHRS, CDR2 YFSETQ. CDR3 sequence (DNA): TGCGCCAGCAGGCATGGAGAGAGGGAGGGCGCGGACGAGCAGTACTTC. This encodes CASRHGEREGADEQYF.

This clone has only a few counts. V is TRBV5-6 and J is TRBJ1-1; 8 bases match TRBD1. With 2 bases clipped from V and 1 base from J, the junction kept 4 bases outside the gene matches. Germline values: CDR1 SGHDT, CDR2 YYEEEE. The CDR3 sequence is 15 residues long. The DNA of the CDR3 is TGTGCCAGCAGCTTCCAGGGGGCCTCGAACACTGAAGCTTTCTTT. Encoded protein: CASSFQGASNTEAFF.

The chain employs TRBV5-1 and TRBJ1-1, with TRBD1 identical over 9 bases. Germline lookup yields CDR1 SGHRS and CDR2 YFSETQ. The length of the CDR3 is 15 residues. The trim removed 0 bases at V and 2 bases at J, leaving 2 bases unmatched. This CDR3 reads CASSLVGQGNTEAFF. The DNA of the CDR3 is TGCGCCAGCAGCTTGGTGGGACAGGGAAACACTGAAGCTTTCTTT.

The chain is built from TRBV29-1 and TRBJ1-1; the D is unclear. The CDR3 is 13 amino acids. The germline V and J ends were trimmed by 0 bases and 5 bases, with 10 bases remaining between them. Germline CDR1 and CDR2: SQVTM and ANQGSEA. The CDR3 nucleotides read TGCAGCGTTGAAGACTCCTACCCGACTGAAGCTTTCTTT. Translation gives CSVEDSYPTEAFF.

The chain recombines TRBV12-5 with TRBJ1-3; D is undetermined. Trimming removed 5 bases from V and 4 bases from J, with 18 bases in between. Germline assignment: CDR1 LGHNT and CDR2 FRNRAP. The CDR3 covers 16 residues. Written as DNA, the CDR3 is TGTGCTAGTGGTCTGACGGGTGGCGGAAGGGGAAACACCATATATTTT. Translation gives CASGLTGGGRGNTIYF.

This clone was seen a few times. The chain has TRBV2 and TRBJ2-1; TRBD2 is a possible D gene (6 bases). The CDR3 runs 15 residues. The V end lost 4 bases, the J end lost 3 bases, and 13 bases lay between the germline ends. CDR1 is SNHLY and CDR2 is FYNNEI in the germline V gene. In nucleotides, the CDR3 is TGTGCCAGCAGTGGCGGGGCCGCACGCTACAATGAGCAGTTCTTC. Translated: CASSGGAARYNEQFF.

The gene calls are TRBV5-1 and TRBJ1-4; D unclear. The CDR3 is 15 amino acids. Germline CDR1 and CDR2: SGHRS and YFSETQ. V was shortened by 4 bases and J by 3 bases, with 13 bases between the two germline ends. This CDR3 is CASSDKREANEKLFF. The CDR3 coding sequence is TGCGCCAGCAGCGATAAAAGGGAGGCTAATGAAAAACTGTTTTTT. The full variable domain, rest sourced from reference TRBV5-1 and TRBJ1-4, is KAGVTQTPRYLIKTRGQQVTLSCSPISGHRSVSWYQQTPGQGLQFLFEYFSETQRNKGNFPGRFSGRQFSNSRSEMNVSTLELGDSALYLCASSDKREANEKLFFGSGTQLSVL.

V and J are TRBV14 and TRBJ2-2; D unresolved. The CDR3 is made up of 16 amino acids. V was pared by 2 bases and J by 7 bases, with 17 bases between. Germline V gives CDR1 SGHDN, CDR2 FVKESK. This CDR3 reads CASSQNRISVVGELFF. CDR3 DNA: TGTGCCAGCAGCCAAAACAGAATTTCGGTGGTCGGGGAGCTGTTTTTT.

V is TRBV6-6 and J is TRBJ2-7, with D perhaps TRBD2 (7 bases). V was cut by 10 bases and J by 4 bases, with 17 bases left in between. CDR1 and CDR2 (germline): MNHNY, SVGAGI (reference sequence). The CDR3 length is 13 residues. CDR3 nucleotides: TGTGCCACCCGCCCGGGGGGCGGATACGAGCAGTACTTC. This sequence encodes CATRPGGGYEQYF.

The chain uses TRBV7-9 and TRBJ1-2; D may be TRBD1 (5 bases). The CDR3 runs to 15 residues. Trimming removed 4 bases at V and 0 bases at J, with 12 bases between. Per germline, CDR1 SEHNR and CDR2 FQNEAQ (reference sequence). The CDR3 region is CASSSDSLANYGYTF. The DNA of the CDR3 is TGTGCCAGCAGCTCCGACAGTCTAGCTAACTATGGCTACACCTTC.